This TCR beta chain came from a study of OX40 agonist ivuxolimab in advanced cancers. In the study overall: Ivuxolimab was a fully human IgG2 agonistic monoclonal antibody targeting the costimulatory receptor OX40 (CD134). Intravenous ivuxolimab was administered to patients every 2 weeks at six dose levels: 0.01, 0.1, 0.3, 1.5, 3 and 10 mg/kg. Of the 50 or so patients in dose escalation, approximately 20 had hepatocellular carcinoma, about 15 had melanoma, 9 had renal cell carcinoma and 9 had head and neck cancer. A male proportion of roughly 85% and a mean age of 60 years, ranging from about 20 to 85, were recorded for the dose-escalation cohort. Prior anti-PD-1, anti-PD-L1 or anti-CTLA-4 therapy was permitted, and approximately 41% of dose-escalation patients had received checkpoint inhibitors. Three dose-escalation patients achieved partial responses, one with hepatocellular carcinoma and two with cutaneous melanoma. The purpose of peripheral TCRbeta sequencing was to test whether ivuxolimab changed TCR sequence diversity and led to clonal T-cell expansion. The paper describes the monotherapy dose-escalation part (N = 52 patients) of the phase I trial of ivuxolimab.

The trial excluded patients who had a history of autoimmune disease or were on systemic immunosuppression. Peripheral blood for TCR sequencing was collected from all dose cohorts at baseline, on cycle 4 day 1, and on cycle 7 day 1. Samples were obtained from an open-label, multicenter, first-in-human phase I dose-escalation trial of ivuxolimab. Adults with locally advanced or metastatic melanoma, renal cell carcinoma, hepatocellular carcinoma or head and neck squamous cell carcinoma were enrolled in the trial. Before TCR sequencing, CD4+ and CD8+ T cells were separately sorted from peripheral blood. Points on this clone: The specificity of this receptor is unknown. No much larger clonotype is one base removed from it; base qualities were not supplied.

What the research found in general, with its limitations: Clonal expansion of both CD4+ and CD8+ blood T cells was observed from baseline to week 6 at doses 0.1 to 3.0 mg/kg. Antigen specificity was not determined for the clonally expanded peripheral T cells. In the 0.1-3.0 mg/kg groups, partial responders were among the patients with the lowest normalized peripheral clonal expansion, particularly in CD8+ T cells. After ivuxolimab, more expanded clones were found on average in CD8+ T cells than in CD4+ T cells. Low levels of normalized T-cell clonal expansion were also seen in some patients who did not respond.

To sequence the TCRbeta CDR3 region, genomic DNA was isolated from the sorted cells. TCRbeta CDR3 regions were sequenced using the immunoSEQ Assay. Drawn from immuneACCESS, this table holds only the in-frame rearrangements with V and J called that TCRdb kept. Clones are partly lost; checked studies trace under half to an unresolved V gene and leave the rest unexplained. The sample data list 11,000 to 15,000 clones, and approximately 95% of these were observed just once. About 20% of the sample is held by the ten biggest clonotypes. From the cysteine up to the phenylalanine, the CDR3 has a length of 14 residues. Only the CDR3 DNA stays, 42 bases, in frame from base 1. Trimming at the junction amounts to 0 bases on V and 8 bases on J, and the germline ends lie 11 bases apart. The germline V gene (reference sequence) gives CDR1 as GTSNPN and CDR2 as SVGIG.

Here the sequenced sample was CD4+ or CD8+ T cells sorted from blood, taken in a trial of the OX40 agonist ivuxolimab. The chain employs TRBV30 and TRBJ1-6, with TRBD1 perhaps the D gene, on 5 matching bases. The sequence was obtained from an adult with an advanced solid tumor such as melanoma, head and neck, liver or kidney cancer. The sequence in DNA is TGTGCCTGGAGTGTACAGGATTGGTATTCACCCCTCCACTTT. This yields the protein CAWSVQDWYSPLHF.